The sample holds many counts of the clone carrying this T cell receptor beta chain. The antigen remains undetermined. Sequencing libraries made from TCR beta cDNA carried unique molecular identifiers. Each CDR3 protein is one row after TCRdb ran MiXCR on the PCR reads. The profile shows about 770,000 distinct CDR3 sequences, about half of them singletons. The data are from a study of post-analysis software for immune sequencing data. The wider study: Several disease courses (relapsing-remitting, secondary progressive and progressive-relapsing) of multiple sclerosis were included.

General study results and limits: The F measure placed samples prepared in the same batch into strongly shared clusters. Those with multiple sclerosis, the patient group, showed significantly lower normalized Chao1 diversity than controls. When patients were compared with controls, a handful of TRBV segments were more frequent, TRBV5-6, TRBV5-1 and TRBV20-1 among them.

Trimming cost V 4 bases and J 10 bases; bases outside gene matches: 3. Germline CDR1 is ENHRY and CDR2 is SYGVKD. The CDR3 length is 12 residues. The sequenced sample was blood. V usage is TRBV10-3 and J usage is TRBJ2-1; 8 bases line up with TRBD2. This sequence originates from a girl between 5 and 17 years old with multiple sclerosis. The CDR3 sequence is CAISGTSGEQFF. CDR3 DNA: TGTGCCATCAGTGGAACTAGCGGAGAGCAGTTCTTC.